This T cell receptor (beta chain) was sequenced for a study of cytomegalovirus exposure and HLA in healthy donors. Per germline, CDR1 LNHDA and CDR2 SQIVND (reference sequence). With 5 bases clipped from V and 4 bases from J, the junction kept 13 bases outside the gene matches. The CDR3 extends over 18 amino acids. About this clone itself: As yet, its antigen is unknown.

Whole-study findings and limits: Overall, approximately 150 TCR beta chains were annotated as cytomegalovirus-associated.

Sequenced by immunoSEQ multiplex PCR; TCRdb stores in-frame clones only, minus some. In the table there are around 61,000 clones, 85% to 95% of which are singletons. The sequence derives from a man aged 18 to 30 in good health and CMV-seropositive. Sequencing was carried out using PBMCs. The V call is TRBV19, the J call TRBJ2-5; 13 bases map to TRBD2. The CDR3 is CASSPRLPGLAGIETQYF. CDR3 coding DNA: TGTGCCAGTAGTCCTAGACTACCGGGACTAGCGGGAATAGAGACCCAGTACTTC.